This T cell receptor beta chain was documented in a study of cytomegalovirus exposure and HLA in healthy donors. Looking at the study overall: An analysis done earlier identified 100 million to 140 million unique TCR beta sequences from about 179 million T cells.

CDR3 length: 14 residues. Germline loops: CDR1 SEHNR, CDR2 FQNEAQ (reference sequence). Trimming left V 5 bases short and J 2 bases short, with 10 bases between. Primers: 60 Vbeta forward and 13 Jbeta reverse. Data came from immunoSEQ multiplex PCR; TCRdb stores just in-frame clones and leaves some out. The sample shows 90,000 to 150,000 clones, 77% of them seen only once. A single count supports this clone. The TCR sequence derives from a man between 18 and 29 years old in good health and CMV-seropositive. V is TRBV7-9 and J is TRBJ1-5; weak D call: TRBD1 (6 bases). The material sequenced was PBMCs. Written as DNA, the CDR3 is TGTGCCAGCAGCCCCGAGGGGGGCAATCAGCCCCAGCATTTT. It encodes CASSPEGGNQPQHF. The complete variable domain, with remaining parts taken from reference TRBV7-9 and TRBJ1-5, reads DTGVSQNPRHKITKRGQNVTFRCDPISEHNRLYWYRQTLGQGPEFLTYFQNEAQLEKSRLLSDRFSAERPKGSFSTLEIQRTEQGDSAMYLCASSPEGGNQPQHFGDGTRLSIL.